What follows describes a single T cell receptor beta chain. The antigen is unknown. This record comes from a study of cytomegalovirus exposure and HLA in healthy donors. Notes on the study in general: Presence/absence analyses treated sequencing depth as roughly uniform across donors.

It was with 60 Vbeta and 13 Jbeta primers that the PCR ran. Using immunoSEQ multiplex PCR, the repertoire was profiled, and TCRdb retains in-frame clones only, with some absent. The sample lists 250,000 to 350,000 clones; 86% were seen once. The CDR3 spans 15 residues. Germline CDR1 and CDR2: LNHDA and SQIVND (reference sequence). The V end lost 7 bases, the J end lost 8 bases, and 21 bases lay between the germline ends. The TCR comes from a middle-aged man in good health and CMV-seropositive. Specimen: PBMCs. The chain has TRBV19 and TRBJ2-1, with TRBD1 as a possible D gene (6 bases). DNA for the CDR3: TGTGCCAGTACCCGACGAGGGGGTTCAGTCGATGAGCAGTTCTTC. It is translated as CASTRRGGSVDEQFF.